The T cell receptor (beta chain) described here comes from a study of blood T cell repertoires in COVID-19. Study-wide background: COVID-19 samples, acute and convalescent, were from the United States, Italy and Spain. Nucleic acid was either cDNA or gDNA, and it came from T cells, B-cell-depleted T cells, or PBMCs.

Using immunoSEQ multiplex PCR, the repertoire was profiled, and TCRdb retains in-frame clones only, with some absent. This table holds roughly 200,000 clones, about 86% found once. The CDR3 covers 15 residues. Trimming at V came to 7 bases and at J to 2 bases, leaving 10 bases not matched to a gene. Germline V gene lookup returns CDR1 SEHNR and CDR2 FQNEAQ (reference sequence). V and J are TRBV7-9 and TRBJ2-5, with 7 nucleotides matching TRBD1. The receptor's source is a man aged 60 to 75 who had recovered from COVID-19. Material: peripheral blood. The CDR3 nucleotides read TGTGCCAGCACCTCTTTCCCGGGACAGCAAGAGACCCAGTACTTC. As protein: CASTSFPGQQETQYF.